This TCR beta chain originates from a study of shared clonotypes between healthy human individuals. TCRdb's table, derived via immunoSEQ multiplex PCR, lists solely in-frame clones and lacks some. This sample has roughly 660,000 clones; about nine tenths occur once, and the top ten carry 34%. The CDR3 spans 16 residues. Germline trimming cut 3 bases from V and 1 base from J; bases unmatched to any gene: 8. Looked up from germline, CDR1 is ENHRY and CDR2 is SYGVKD. The sample comprised memory CD8+ T cells from PBMCs. Subset here: CD45RO+ cells pooled with CCR7-negative TemRA cells. This chain joins TRBV10-3 and TRBJ2-7; 8 nucleotides match TRBD1. The clonotype was recovered from a man younger than 30 in good health. Some clones in this sample may be carry-over from other donors' samples. The CDR3 here is CAISDKTGGTSYEQYF. In DNA, the CDR3 is TGTGCCATCAGTGACAAAACAGGGGGAACTTCCTACGAGCAGTACTTC.